The present entry profiles one T cell receptor beta chain with its context. This clone is medium-sized (0.01 to 0.1%). Its antigen has not been determined. Base qualities are not at hand, and no much larger clone is one base apart. This entry is derived from a study of beta chain features in type 1 diabetes (dated by TCRdb to 2016 to 2019). In the study overall: Mean age, gender distribution, total cell number and subset yield did not differ between patients and healthy donors. A total of approximately 100,000,000 sorted cells were examined across all samples, and the number of cells per subset was strongly correlated with RNA yield. The study compared TCRB repertoires of sorted circulating CD4+ T cell subsets between recently diagnosed type 1 diabetes patients and matched healthy donors. Regulatory and stem cell-like memory subsets were obtained from only 8 patients and roughly 8 healthy donors, while naive and central memory subsets were obtained from all 30 or so donors.

CDR1 and CDR2 are drawn from the germline V gene: SGHTA, FQGNSA. From the cysteine up to the phenylalanine, the CDR3 has a length of 19 residues. CDR3 DNA is the only sequence kept; it has 57 bases, read in frame from the first base. For this chain, trimming is 2 bases at the V end and 1 base at the J end, and the number of junction bases without a gene match is 12. Study-wide findings and limitations: Because small numbers of individuals were included in the HLA sub-analyses, any influence of HLA type on TCRB rearrangement was left unresolved. Patients with type 1 diabetes made fewer insertions and deleted more nucleotides at VDJ recombination sites, implying thymic rearrangement abnormalities. PCR might favor shorter templates, but patient and control samples were amplified and corrected together, so any skew would affect both groups equally. Type 1 diabetes patients showed a moderate but significant shortening of TCRB CDR3 length in all four CD4+ subsets. Because cDNA was sequenced instead of genomic DNA, highly expressing activated cells could be over-represented, though the groups showed no difference in activation or CD3 levels. Naive, central memory and regulatory TCRB repertoires appeared to be more alike among patients than among healthy donors.

The High Capacity cDNA Reverse Transcription Kit was used to reverse transcribe all of the isolated RNA, meaning that expressed TCRB transcripts were what got sequenced. Deep immunoSEQ sequencing was performed on naive, central memory and regulatory T cell samples, with an average of about 3.57 million total reads per sample. Sorted cells were lysed in RLT buffer, and RNA was extracted using DNase-treated RNeasy Micro or Mini kits according to cell number. To prevent cross-contamination, every cell subset was processed on its own, while patient and healthy donor samples were processed together. TCRB sequences were amplified from cDNA with the immunoSEQ multiplex PCR, producing 87-bp fragments spanning the CDR3 region. Amplicons were sequenced on the Illumina HiSeq platform. Regarding the original processing steps: Synthetic template baselines were used to correct PCR bias computationally, reads within Hamming distance 2 were collapsed, and singletons that could not be merged were discarded. Reads were aligned against IMGT so that V, D and J genes, CDR3 length and insertions or deletions at six rearrangement sites could be assigned. Clonotype counts were normalized to sorted cell number within each subset before computing true diversity and Gini coefficients with the tcR R package. Repertoire sharing was quantified using the overlap coefficient calculated on TCRB nucleotide sequences. Held by TCRdb, this immuneACCESS table contains in-frame sequences only and omits some clones. Under half of the omission traces to an unresolved V gene where checked; the cause of the rest is unknown. V and J calls and clone size are given by that table; D and trimming were obtained from the DNA. Across this sample there are about 320,000 clones, with 12% to 15% seen only once. The top ten clones comprise more than 6.5% of the sample.

A single peripheral blood draw of about 120 mL on average was collected from each donor into heparinised tubes. A BD FACSAria II and a panel including CD45RO, CCR7, CD25, CD127, CD95 and CD27 were used to sort naive, central memory, regulatory and stem cell-like memory CD4+ T cells. Every sorted population had a purity above 95%. Right away, PBMCs were isolated by Lymphoprep density gradient centrifugation and were stained directly, with no culture step. To minimize batch effects, samples were stained and sorted in pairs, one healthy donor with one patient per experiment. The chain is assembled from TRBV7-2 and TRBJ2-7, and TRBD2 aligns with 12 junction nucleotides. Input material: central memory CD4+ T cells from blood. The TCR sequence derives from a man aged 25 to 40 in good health. The nucleotide sequence reads TGTGCCAGCAGCTTACCCCCCTCCGGACTAGCGGGGTCTTCCTACGAGCAGTACTTC. This sequence encodes CASSLPPSGLAGSSYEQYF.